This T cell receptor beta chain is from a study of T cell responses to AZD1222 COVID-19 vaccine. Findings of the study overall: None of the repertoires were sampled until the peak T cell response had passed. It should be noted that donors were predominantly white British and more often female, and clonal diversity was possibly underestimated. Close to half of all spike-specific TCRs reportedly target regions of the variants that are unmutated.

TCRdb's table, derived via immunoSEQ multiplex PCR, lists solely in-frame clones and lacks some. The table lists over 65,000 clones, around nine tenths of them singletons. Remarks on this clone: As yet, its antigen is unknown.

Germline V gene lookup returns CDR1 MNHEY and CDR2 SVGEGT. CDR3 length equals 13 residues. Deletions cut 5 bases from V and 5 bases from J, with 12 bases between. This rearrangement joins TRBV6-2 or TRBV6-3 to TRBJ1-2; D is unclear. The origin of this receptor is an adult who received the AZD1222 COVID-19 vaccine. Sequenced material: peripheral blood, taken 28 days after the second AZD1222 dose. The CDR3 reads CASSAGIPYGYTF. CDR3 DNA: TGTGCCAGCAGTGCCGGGATTCCTTATGGCTACACCTTC.